This T cell receptor (beta chain) was retrieved from a study of blood T cell repertoires in COVID-19. Study overall: Material from acute and convalescent COVID-19 was sourced from the United States, Italy and Spain. T cells, B-cell-depleted T cells, or PBMCs provided the cDNA or gDNA that served as material.

In the original analysis: How many nucleated cells were present was estimated from reference gene primer amplification. Generated by immunoSEQ multiplex PCR, the TCRdb table keeps only in-frame clones and is missing some. The V and J calls and the clone size are those of that table, but D and trimming were determined from the DNA. The repertoire includes approximately 74,000 clones, 70% to 90% of them detected once, and around 1.9% sits in the top ten. Per germline, CDR1 SGHRS and CDR2 YFSETQ. Deletions cut 5 bases from V and 4 bases from J, with 16 bases between. The CDR3 is 15 residues long. This clonotype originated in a woman of 80 years or more with active or convalescent COVID-19. Material: peripheral blood. The V call is TRBV5-1, the J call TRBJ2-1; D is undetermined. Written as DNA, the CDR3 is TGCGCCAGCAGTCCCCACCAAACAATTTACAATGAGCAGTTCTTC. This codes for CASSPHQTIYNEQFF.